This T cell receptor (beta chain) was sequenced for a study of a mutant IDH1 vaccine in newly diagnosed glioma (dated by TCRdb to the early 2020s). Regarding the study in general: Vaccination began 4-6 weeks after radiotherapy alone, or alongside temozolomide cycles in the chemotherapy-containing groups. Of the approximately 34 treated patients, around 60% were male and approximately 38% were female, and a mean age of 40.4 years was recorded. Before enrollment, most patients had been given radiochemotherapy with temozolomide as standard therapy, while the rest had received either radiotherapy alone or temozolomide alone. The week-35 safety follow-up took place at visit V12, and the week-47 end of study took place at visit V13. Peripheral blood was collected at six visits: V03 (baseline), V05, V07, V10, V12 and V13. For exploratory analyses, longitudinal TCRB deep sequencing was carried out in about 25 treated patients wherever samples were available. Findings and caveats that apply to the study as a whole: PBMC samples for TCRB deep sequencing were selected based on availability. Immune responses induced by the vaccine were seen in roughly 92% of patients across multiple MHC alleles. Changes in the top peripheral T cell clonotypes picked up by TCRB sequencing did not appear to be linked to pseudoprogression. According to the authors, sample limitations meant that analyses of patient blood samples could not be reproduced.

As for this clone: Its antigen target is currently unknown. The input lacks base qualities; no much larger clone sits a single base away.

The CDR3 holds 14 amino acids from the cysteine to the phenylalanine. Only the CDR3 DNA is retained, 42 bases long and in frame from the first base. Unmatched junction bases come to 8, with V trimmed by 7 bases and J by 7 bases. CDR1 and CDR2, looked up from the germline V gene (reference sequence), are LNHDA and SQIVND. The receptor library was made with the immunoSEQ multiplex PCR assay. Following the manufacturer's protocol, the hsTCRB Kit was used to amplify rearranged TCR beta chain sequences. An Illumina MiSeq was used to sequence the TCRB libraries. Under the source paper's analysis protocol: The kit vendor's proprietary platform handled demultiplexing, trimming and gene mapping. TCRdb took over this immuneACCESS table, retaining in-frame rearrangements with V and J assigned. Such tables are incomplete; in checked studies, under half of the missing clones stem from an unresolved V gene, and the remainder is unexplained. V, J and clone size are taken as reported in that table, and D and trimming were inferred from the DNA itself. The sample table lists some 34,000 clones, roughly 90% of them with a count of one. 5% to 5.5% of the sample belongs to the ten largest clones.

The time point label on this specimen signifies: week 47, end of study. Each vaccine dose, consisting of 300 ug of a 20-mer mutant IDH1 peptide in Montanide, was administered subcutaneously with topical imiquimod. Patients received eight vaccinations in weeks 1, 3, 5, 7, 11, 15, 19 and 23, corresponding to visits V03 through V10. Donors had newly diagnosed WHO grade 3 or 4 IDH1-mutant astrocytomas with loss of nuclear ATRX. The samples were drawn from NOA16, a multicentre, single-arm, open-label phase I trial in Germany that tested a mutant IDH1 peptide vaccine in humans for the first time. Genomic DNA for TCRB sequencing was extracted from EDTA blood using the DNeasy Blood and Tissue Kit.

The source was PBMCs, collected from a glioma patient whose treatment included an IDH1 peptide vaccine. The receptor was derived from a middle-aged woman with glioma. The chain is assembled from TRBV19 and TRBJ1-4; the junction holds 8 bases that match TRBD1. The DNA is TGTGCCAGTAAGCTCCAGGGGGCAGGTGAAAAACTGTTTTTT. The encoded protein is CASKLQGAGEKLFF.